These T cell receptor beta chains were read from a single sample in a study of a mutant IDH1 vaccine in newly diagnosed glioma. Measured with immunoSEQ multiplex PCR; TCRdb has only the in-frame clones, and not every one. The sample includes 57,000 or so clones, less than 85% of them seen just once. Their recognized antigens are unknown. Sequenced material: PBMCs, taken from a glioma patient whose treatment included an IDH1 peptide vaccine. The receptor source for this set is a man aged 25-40 years with glioma. The CDR3 runs from the conserved cysteine through the conserved F or W. The D gene is left open where the match is weak. Clone size is stated in some rows and not others, as once, few, many or a class when expanded.

v_gene,abundance,d_gene,j_gene,CDR3aa,CDR3nt
TRBV29-1,-,TRBD1,TRBJ1-4,CSVAGQGADLDEKLFF,TGCAGCGTTGCCGGACAGGGGGCCGACTTGGATGAAAAACTGTTTTTT
TRBV15,-,-,TRBJ1-6,CATSRDQTGSYSPLHF,TGTGCCACCAGCAGAGATCAGACAGGTTCCTATTCACCCCTCCACTTT
TRBV7-9,-,-,TRBJ2-1,CASSSPYKARGISYNEQFF,TGTGCCAGCAGCTCGCCCTATAAGGCCAGGGGAATCTCCTACAATGAGCAGTTCTTC
TRBV19,-,-,TRBJ2-7,CASSIDLGISYEQYF,TGTGCCAGTAGTATAGATTTGGGCATCTCCTACGAGCAGTACTTC
TRBV10-3,-,TRBD1,TRBJ2-3,CAISSQGAIDTQYF,TGTGCCATCAGTTCTCAGGGGGCAATAGATACGCAGTATTTT
TRBV11-2,-,-,TRBJ2-3,CASSFGHREDTQYF,TGTGCCAGCAGCTTCGGGCATAGAGAGGATACGCAGTATTTT
TRBV10-3,-,-,TRBJ2-7,CAISDSYEQYF,TGTGCCATCAGCGACAGTTACGAGCAGTACTTC
TRBV30,-,TRBD1,TRBJ1-3,CAWIQQGGNTIYF,TGTGCCTGGATTCAACAGGGGGGAAACACCATATATTTT
TRBV28,-,-,TRBJ1-2,CASSSMAYGRFNYGYTF,TGTGCCAGCAGTTCTATGGCCTACGGGAGATTTAACTATGGCTACACCTTC
TRBV5-1,-,-,TRBJ2-6,CASQGRGSGANVLTF,TGCGCCAGTCAAGGTCGGGGCTCTGGGGCCAACGTCCTGACTTTC
TRBV5-6,once,-,TRBJ2-1,CASSSDSTNEQFF,TGTGCCAGCAGCTCGGACAGCACCAATGAGCAGTTCTTC
TRBV5-1,once,-,TRBJ2-7,CASSLGGGGSYLNEQYF,TGCGCCAGCAGCTTGGGGGGTGGAGGGTCCTATCTCAACGAGCAGTACTTC
TRBV7-9,-,-,TRBJ2-5,CASSLITGMETQYF,TGTGCCAGCAGCTTAATTACAGGGATGGAGACCCAGTACTTC
TRBV28,-,-,TRBJ2-7,CASTSAGPSIYEQYF,TGTGCCAGCACTTCCGCGGGACCGTCGATCTACGAGCAGTACTTC
TRBV6-5,-,-,TRBJ2-5,CASSIVAQETQYF,TGTGCCAGCAGTATAGTGGCCCAAGAGACCCAGTACTTC
TRBV7-6,-,TRBD1,TRBJ2-7,CASSQGTGVYEQYF,TGTGCCAGCAGCCAGGGGACAGGGGTATACGAGCAGTACTTC
TRBV28,-,-,TRBJ1-4,CASSPRFAKLFF,TGTGCCAGCAGTCCCCGCTTCGCAAAACTGTTTTTT
TRBV18,-,-,TRBJ2-2,CASSPGGYTGELFF,TGTGCCAGCTCACCAGGGGGCTACACCGGGGAGCTGTTTTTT
TRBV7-3,-,-,TRBJ2-2,CASSLTRGSGELFF,TGTGCCAGCAGCTTAACGCGAGGGTCCGGGGAGCTGTTTTTT
TRBV11-3,-,-,TRBJ2-5,CASSMQGSGTQYF,TGTGCCAGCAGCATGCAGGGTTCCGGGACCCAGTACTTC
TRBV16,once,TRBD2,TRBJ2-3,CASSPSLAGSTDTQYF,TGTGCCAGCAGCCCTTCCCTAGCGGGCTCCACAGATACGCAGTATTTT
TRBV7-2,-,TRBD2,TRBJ2-3,CASSFSGGAGTDTQYF,TGTGCCAGCAGCTTTAGCGGGGGGGCGGGCACAGATACGCAGTATTTT
TRBV28,once,-,TRBJ2-1,CASTTGPPRGIEQFF,TGTGCCAGCACCACGGGCCCCCCCAGGGGTATTGAGCAGTTCTTC
TRBV5-1,-,-,TRBJ2-7,CASSLAQASYEQYF,TGCGCCAGCAGCTTGGCACAAGCCTCCTACGAGCAGTACTTC
TRBV28,once,-,TRBJ1-5,CASSFLGVQPQHF,TGTGCCAGCAGTTTCTTAGGGGTACAGCCCCAGCATTTT
TRBV11-2,-,-,TRBJ2-7,CASSSLRDKAYEQYF,TGTGCCAGCAGCTCCCTGAGGGACAAAGCCTACGAGCAGTACTTC
TRBV11-2,-,TRBD2,TRBJ2-1,CASSHEGASGRSEQFF,TGTGCCAGCAGCCACGAGGGGGCTAGCGGGAGGAGTGAGCAGTTCTTC
TRBV28,once,-,TRBJ1-2,CASLRGANYGYTF,TGTGCCAGCCTCCGGGGGGCTAACTATGGCTACACCTTC
TRBV5-6,once,-,TRBJ2-5,CASSLGAQETQYF,TGTGCCAGCAGCTTGGGGGCCCAAGAGACCCAGTACTTC
TRBV6-1,-,TRBD1,TRBJ2-3,CASTFRDSAYYTQYF,TGTGCCAGCACCTTCCGGGACAGCGCCTACTATACGCAGTATTTT
TRBV29-1,-,-,TRBJ2-7,CSVGDAGLEQYF,TGCAGCGTGGGGGATGCAGGGCTCGAGCAGTACTTC
TRBV4-2,-,TRBD1,TRBJ2-1,CASSQVGTGASYNEQFF,TGTGCCAGCAGCCAAGTAGGGACAGGGGCCTCCTACAATGAGCAGTTCTTC